Following are 16 T cell receptor beta chains from one sample sequenced in a study of vaccination effects on CD4 cells after COVID-19. Their specific antigens are unknown. CD4+ T cells were isolated after around 9 days of culture. The repertoire was sequenced with immunoSEQ multiplex PCR; TCRdb's copy has only in-frame clones and lacks some. This sample carries 40,000 or so clones, 82% of them seen once, and the ten largest clones take about 2.7%. The sequencing here drew on CD4+ T cells from PBMCs cultured without peptide, taken before COVID-19 vaccination. Receptors originate from a human donor who received a COVID-19 vaccine.

The V gene is TRBV5-1, the J gene TRBJ1-5; possible D gene TRBD1, 6 bases. CDR1 and CDR2 (germline): SGHRS, YFSETQ. The V end lost 1 base, the J end lost 4 bases, and 9 bases lay between the germline ends. This CDR3 comprises 14 residues. The CDR3 DNA is TGCGCCAGCAGCTTGACAGGGACAAATCAGCCCCAGCATTTT. Its translation is CASSLTGTNQPQHF.

The chain carries TRBV5-1 and TRBJ2-3; the match to TRBD2 covers 10 bases. Losses at the gene ends were 3 bases for V and 6 bases for J; bases not matched to a gene: 7. The germline gives CDR1 SGHRS, CDR2 YFSETQ. The CDR3 covers 15 residues. In DNA, the CDR3 is TGCGCCAGCAGCTCTCTAGCGGGGGCGAGGGATACGCAGTATTTT. It specifies CASSSLAGARDTQYF.

The chain joins TRBV28 to TRBJ1-1, with TRBD1 matching 8 bases. This CDR3 has 14 residues. Germline lookup yields CDR1 MDHEN and CDR2 SYDVKM. V gave up 2 bases and J gave up 8 bases; unmatched junction bases: 7. The CDR3 sequence: CASSLVRGRIEAFF. The CDR3 DNA reads as TGTGCCAGCAGTTTAGTCAGGGGGCGCATCGAAGCTTTCTTT.

This rearrangement joins TRBV6-5 to TRBJ2-4; 7 bases agree with TRBD1. The CDR3 has 13 residues. Germline V gene data show CDR1 as MNHEY and CDR2 as SVGAGI. V shed 6 bases, J shed 8 bases, and the junction held 7 bases outside the gene matches. The CDR3 is CASRGTAADIQYF. Written as DNA, the CDR3 is TGTGCCAGCAGGGGGACAGCGGCTGACATTCAGTACTTC.

The chain has TRBV2 and TRBJ2-4; TRBD2 might be the D (6 bases). Between the trimmed V and J ends, which lost 6 bases and 9 bases, there was a span of 9 bases. The CDR3 sequence is 11 residues long. Looked up from germline, CDR1 is SNHLY and CDR2 is FYNNEI. The CDR3: CASSQLAIQYF. CDR3 sequence (DNA): TGTGCCAGCAGCCAACTAGCCATTCAGTACTTC.

In DNA form, the CDR3 reads TGTGCCAGCAGCTTAGTTTGGCAGGGCCGGGAGACCCAGTACTTC. Translated: CASSLVWQGRETQYF. The rearrangement uses TRBV7-2 and TRBJ2-5; tentatively, D is TRBD1 (5 bases). The V and J ends lost 1 base and 5 bases respectively, with 14 bases between them. Germline V gene sequence: CDR1 SGHTA, CDR2 FQGNSA. This CDR3 comprises 15 residues.

The chain employs TRBV5-1 and TRBJ1-2; perhaps TRBD1 as D (5 bases). The V and J ends lost 4 bases and 4 bases respectively, with 17 bases between them. Looked up from germline, CDR1 is SGHRS and CDR2 is YFSETQ. CDR3 size: 15 residues. The chain's CDR3 is CASSILGGEFYGYTF. As DNA, the CDR3 is TGCGCCAGCAGCATATTGGGAGGGGAGTTCTATGGCTACACCTTC.

The chain couples TRBV5-1 to TRBJ1-1; the D is unclear. The V gene's germline CDR1 is SGHRS and CDR2 YFSETQ. This CDR3 is built from 14 residues. Trimming took off 0 bases at V and 5 bases at J, with 11 bases between the two ends. CDR3 amino acids: CASSLDQRRTEAFF. The CDR3 nucleotides read TGCGCCAGCAGCTTGGATCAGAGGAGGACTGAAGCTTTCTTT.

The V and J genes are TRBV18 and TRBJ1-5; the D gene is possibly TRBD1 (5 bases). V lost 2 bases to trimming and J lost 7 bases, with 12 bases between them. The CDR3 consists of 14 residues. Germline V gene sequence: CDR1 KGHSH, CDR2 LQKENI. CDR3 in amino acids: CASSPSQGAQPQHF. Written as DNA, the CDR3 is TGTGCCAGCTCACCATCGCAGGGTGCGCAGCCCCAGCATTTT.

The chain employs TRBV7-2 and TRBJ2-1; a possible D gene is TRBD2 (5 bases). Germline V gene sequence: CDR1 SGHTA, CDR2 FQGNSA. V shed 3 bases and J shed 6 bases, with 12 bases lying between them. The CDR3 extends over 14 amino acids. The DNA of the CDR3 is TGTGCCAGCAGCTTCGAACTAGTCGGCAATGAGCAGTTCTTC. Translation: CASSFELVGNEQFF.

The J gene is TRBJ1-2, the V gene TRBV6-6; TRBD1 agrees at 8 bases. V lost 5 bases to trimming and J lost 3 bases; unmatched junction nucleotides: 5. The CDR3 is made up of 14 amino acids. The germline CDR1 and CDR2 sequences are MNHNY and SVGAGI (reference sequence). CDR3 DNA: TGTGCCAGCAGTCGGACAGGGAAGGACTATGGCTACACCTTC. It encodes CASSRTGKDYGYTF.

The chain carries TRBV19 and TRBJ1-5, with TRBD1 matching over 8 bases. There are 16 residues in the CDR3. The V segment lost 5 bases and the J segment 5 bases; nucleotides outside the gene matches: 11. Per the germline V gene, CDR1 is LNHDA and CDR2 is SQIVND (reference sequence). The chain's CDR3 is CASSPNDRGMHQPQHF. As DNA, the CDR3 is TGTGCCAGTAGTCCCAACGACAGGGGAATGCATCAGCCCCAGCATTTT. Variable domain in full (rest from reference TRBV19 and TRBJ1-5): DGGITQSPKYLFRKEGQNVTLSCEQNLNHDAMYWYRQDPGQGLRLIYYSQIVNDFQKGDIAEGYSVSREKKESFPLTVTSAQKNPTAFYLCASSPNDRGMHQPQHFGDGTRLSIL.

This chain connects TRBV9 to TRBJ2-2, with TRBD2 matching 10 bases. There are 17 residues in the CDR3. The trim removed 3 bases at V and 2 bases at J, leaving 7 bases unmatched. CDR1 and CDR2 from the germline V gene are SGDLS and YYNGEE. CDR3 sequence reads: CASSASGGQTNTGELFF. CDR3 DNA sequence: TGTGCCAGCAGCGCTAGCGGGGGCCAAACAAACACCGGGGAGCTGTTTTTT.

V and J are TRBV4-3 and TRBJ2-7, with 7 bases matching TRBD1. The CDR3 spans 13 residues. Germline CDR1 LGHNA, CDR2 YSLEER. After removal of 4 bases from V and 6 bases from J, the junction contained 6 bases not matched to a gene. In DNA form, the CDR3 reads TGCGCCAGCAGCCGACAGGGTCAGGGCGAGCAGTACGTC. It yields the protein CASSRQGQGEQYV.

The chain joins TRBV7-2 to TRBJ2-2, with no clear D. With 8 bases removed from V and 1 base from J, the gap between germline ends came to 17 bases. Germline V gene data show CDR1 as SGHTA and CDR2 as FQGNSA. CDR3 length: 16 residues. Here the CDR3 DNA reads TGTGCCAGCGGGCAAACGGCCCGATTGAACACCGGGGAGCTGTTTTTT. Amino acids: CASGQTARLNTGELFF.

The chain uses TRBV24-1 and TRBJ2-3; 9 nucleotides match TRBD1. The CDR3 has 14 residues. The V segment lost 10 bases and the J segment 5 bases; nucleotides outside the gene matches: 9. CDR1 KGHDR and CDR2 SFDVKD come from the germline V gene. The CDR3 DNA sequence: TGTGCCACTGTCGGACAGGGGCGAGGAGATACGCAGTATTTT. Encoded protein: CATVGQGRGDTQYF.